This T cell receptor beta chain was observed in a study of OX40 agonist ivuxolimab in advanced cancers. Germline CDR1 is MNHNS and CDR2 is SASEGT. V gave up 5 bases and J gave up 11 bases; unmatched junction bases: 4. The CDR3 is 11 residues long. TCRdb's table, derived via immunoSEQ multiplex PCR, lists solely in-frame clones and lacks some. The table shows 100,000 to 150,000 clones, with over 75% occurring only once. The clonotype comes from an adult with an advanced solid tumor such as melanoma, head and neck, liver or kidney cancer. Source: CD4+ or CD8+ T cells sorted from blood, taken in a trial of the OX40 agonist ivuxolimab. The chain links TRBV6-1 to TRBJ2-7; TRBD2 aligns across 9 bases. The DNA for the CDR3 is TGTGCCAGCAGTTACCAGCGGGAGGAGTACTTC. It encodes CASSYQREEYF.